One and the same sample provided the 27 T cell receptor beta chains below, sequenced in a study of shared clonotypes between healthy human individuals. Repertoires were generated with immunoSEQ multiplex PCR, while TCRdb's copy carries only in-frame clones and drops some. This sample yields about 2 million clones, of which roughly 95% are seen a single time; approximately 0.13% belongs to the top ten. What was sequenced was naive CD4+ T cells sorted from blood. This sample's subset: CD45RA+ positively selected. Every receptor here comes from a man between 18 and 35 years old in good health.

This chain links TRBV19 with TRBJ2-5; no reliable D call. Germline V CDR1 and CDR2: LNHDA, SQIVND (reference sequence). V was shortened by 1 base and J by 1 base, with 4 bases between the two germline ends. The CDR3 loop spans 13 amino acids. The CDR3 protein is CASSIGPQETQYF. For the CDR3, the DNA is TGTGCCAGTAGTATAGGACCCCAAGAGACCCAGTACTTC. Full variable domain (remainder filled in from reference TRBV19 and TRBJ2-5): DGGITQSPKYLFRKEGQNVTLSCEQNLNHDAMYWYRQDPGQGLRLIYYSQIVNDFQKGDIAEGYSVSREKKESFPLTVTSAQKNPTAFYLCASSIGPQETQYFGPGTRLLVL.

Turning to this clone: The sample holds other DNA sequences that translate to the same CDR3. This chain uses TRBV29-1 with TRBJ2-3; D perhaps matches TRBD1 (5 bases). CDR1 and CDR2 (germline): SQVTM, ANQGSEA. V gave up 2 bases and J gave up 2 bases, with 8 bases separating them. The CDR3 is made up of 13 amino acids. The CDR3 here is CSVERGNTDTQYF. The DNA of the CDR3 is TGCAGCGTTGAAAGGGGAAACACAGATACGCAGTATTTT.

The chain recombines TRBV7-9 with TRBJ2-1; D gene unclear. Germline lookup yields CDR1 SEHNR and CDR2 FQNEAQ (reference sequence). The CDR3 loop spans 12 amino acids. V dropped 1 base and J dropped 5 bases, with 3 bases sitting between them. The CDR3 DNA reads TGTGCCAGCAGCTTAGAAAACAATGAGCAGTTCTTC. Its protein is CASSLENNEQFF. The variable domain in full, with the rest retrieved from reference TRBV7-9 and TRBJ2-1, is DTGVSQNPRHKITKRGQNVTFRCDPISEHNRLYWYRQTLGQGPEFLTYFQNEAQLEKSRLLSDRFSAERPKGSFSTLEIQRTEQGDSAMYLCASSLENNEQFFGPGTRLTVL.

The CDR3 sequence: CSVATLAGGPGPQFF. The CDR3 DNA is TGCAGCGTGGCCACCCTAGCGGGAGGGCCGGGTCCGCAGTTCTTC. This chain links TRBV29-1 with TRBJ2-1; TRBD2 aligns across 12 bases. Germline V gene data show CDR1 as SQVTM and CDR2 as ANQGSEA. This CDR3 contains 15 residues. V lost 6 bases to trimming and J lost 12 bases; unmatched junction nucleotides: 15.

The J gene is TRBJ2-7, the V gene TRBV21-1; the table assigns TRBD1, which was not confirmed against the DNA. TRBV21-1 is tagged as a pseudogene. CDR3 length: 15 amino acids. This CDR3 reads CASSKVSGGWDEQYF. CDR3 sequence (DNA): TGTGCCAGCAGCAAAGTCTCAGGGGGTTGGGACGAGCAGTACTTC.

Points on this clone: The sample contains more than one DNA sequence encoding this CDR3. The chain combines TRBV7-3 with TRBJ2-3; unclear D gene. Between the trimmed V and J ends, which lost 5 bases and 6 bases, there was a span of 12 bases. Germline V gene data show CDR1 as SGHTA and CDR2 as FQGTGA. This CDR3 region has 13 residues. CDR3 region: CASSLPGLDTQYF. The CDR3 nucleotides read TGTGCCAGCAGCCTCCCGGGTCTCGATACGCAGTATTTT.

This clone was detected once. The chain has TRBV2 and TRBJ1-1; D not certain. Trimming left V 4 bases short and J 1 base short, with 10 bases between. CDR1 and CDR2 (germline): SNHLY, FYNNEI. The CDR3 loop spans 14 amino acids. CDR3 residues: CASSVLDQNTEAFF. The DNA of the CDR3 is TGTGCCAGCAGTGTATTGGACCAGAACACTGAAGCTTTCTTT.

Regarding this clone: The same CDR3 can be traced to other DNA sequences in this sample. The chain has TRBV5-1 and TRBJ1-1; 8 bases are shared with TRBD1. V dropped 0 bases and J dropped 2; count of bases not matched to a gene: 3. There are 15 residues in the CDR3. Looked up from germline, CDR1 is SGHRS and CDR2 is YFSETQ. CDR3 loop: CASSLVDRDNTEAFF. The DNA for the CDR3 is TGCGCCAGCAGCTTGGTGGACAGGGACAACACTGAAGCTTTCTTT.

CDR3 protein: CASSRTGGAYEQYF. The CDR3 bases are TGTGCCAGTAGTAGGACAGGGGGCGCTTACGAGCAGTACTTC. This sequence joins TRBV19 and TRBJ2-7; the match to TRBD1 covers 11 bases. V dropped 4 bases and J dropped 4; count of bases not matched to a gene: 3. The V gene's germline CDR1 is LNHDA and CDR2 SQIVND (reference sequence). The CDR3 has 14 residues. Drawing the rest from reference TRBV19 and TRBJ2-7, the complete variable domain is DGGITQSPKYLFRKEGQNVTLSCEQNLNHDAMYWYRQDPGQGLRLIYYSQIVNDFQKGDIAEGYSVSREKKESFPLTVTSAQKNPTAFYLCASSRTGGAYEQYFGPGTRLTVT.

This clone was picked up one time. This chain links TRBV7-2 with TRBJ2-5; 13 nucleotides align to TRBD2. CDR1 and CDR2 (germline): SGHTA, FQGNSA. The CDR3 loop spans 17 amino acids. V shed 4 bases, J shed 5 bases, and the junction held 10 bases outside the gene matches. Here the CDR3 reads CASSSYGTSGAKETQYF. The CDR3, as DNA: TGTGCCAGCAGCTCCTATGGGACTAGCGGGGCTAAGGAGACCCAGTACTTC.

A word on this clone: Other nucleotide sequences in the sample specify the same CDR3. The chain uses TRBV5-6 and TRBJ2-7, with D possibly TRBD2 on 7 matching bases. This CDR3 has 15 residues. Germline V CDR1 and CDR2: SGHDT, YYEEEE. Between the trimmed V and J ends, which lost 1 base and 4 bases, there was a span of 15 bases. CDR3 sequence: CASSLWTGGSYEQYF. The CDR3 DNA reads TGTGCCAGCAGCTTGTGGACGGGGGGCTCTTACGAGCAGTACTTC.

V gene TRBV5-1 combines with J gene TRBJ2-1; D is ambiguous. The germline V gene has CDR1 SGHRS and CDR2 YFSETQ. This CDR3 spans 16 amino acids. Trimming took off 1 base at V and 0 bases at J, with 11 bases between the two ends. CDR3 amino acids: CASSLISASSYNEQFF. CDR3 sequence (DNA): TGCGCCAGCAGCTTGATTTCGGCGAGCTCCTACAATGAGCAGTTCTTC. The variable domain in full, completed from reference TRBV5-1 and TRBJ2-1, reads KAGVTQTPRYLIKTRGQQVTLSCSPISGHRSVSWYQQTPGQGLQFLFEYFSETQRNKGNFPGRFSGRQFSNSRSEMNVSTLELGDSALYLCASSLISASSYNEQFFGPGTRLTVL.

This chain links TRBV19 with TRBJ2-3, with D tentatively TRBD1 or TRBD2 (5 bases each). The germline V and J ends were trimmed by 3 bases and 1 base, with 11 bases remaining between them. CDR3 size: 15 residues. Germline lookup yields CDR1 LNHDA and CDR2 SQIVND (reference sequence). CDR3 sequence: CASSIWGTRTDTQYF. CDR3 nucleotides: TGTGCCAGTAGTATTTGGGGGACCCGCACAGATACGCAGTATTTT.

The genes are TRBV27 and TRBJ1-1, with D possibly TRBD1 on 6 matching bases. Germline CDR1 is MNHEY and CDR2 is SMNVEV (reference sequence). V was clipped by 2 bases and J by 4 bases, with 11 bases between them. CDR3 length: 14 amino acids. The CDR3 DNA is TGTGCCAGCAGTTTAATTAGGGGGAGCACTGAAGCTTTCTTT. It yields the protein CASSLIRGSTEAFF.

The chain couples TRBV10-3 to TRBJ2-7; 13 nucleotides line up with TRBD2. V shed 11 bases and J 6 bases; nucleotides not matched to a gene: 16. This CDR3 is 16 amino acids long. Germline values: CDR1 ENHRY, CDR2 SYGVKD. The CDR3 region has the DNA TGTGCCGTCGGCGGGACTAGCGGGACGGCCGCTTCCGAGCAGTACTTC. This encodes CAVGGTSGTAASEQYF.

The rearrangement joins TRBV11-2 to TRBJ2-2; TRBD1 agrees at 9 bases. The germline CDR1 and CDR2 sequences are SGHAT and FQNNGV. The CDR3 runs to 16 residues. V trimming: 3 bases; J trimming: 5 bases; junction bases outside the gene matches: 7. In DNA, the CDR3 is TGTGCCAGCAGCTTTTTTGGGGACAGGGCGACCGGGGAGCTGTTTTTT. Protein: CASSFFGDRATGELFF. Drawing the rest from reference TRBV11-2 and TRBJ2-2, the complete variable domain is EAGVAQSPRYKIIEKRQSVAFWCNPISGHATLYWYQQILGQGPKLLIQFQNNGVVDDSQLPKDRFSAERLKGVDSTLKIQPAKLEDSAVYLCASSFFGDRATGELFFGEGSRLTVL.

The CDR3 DNA is TGTGCCAGCAGTTTCTCCCGCGCAGGTGAAAAACTGTTTTTT. Encoded protein: CASSFSRAGEKLFF. This sequence joins TRBV28 and TRBJ1-4; D is undetermined. This CDR3 spans 14 amino acids. Looked up from germline, CDR1 is MDHEN and CDR2 is SYDVKM. The germline V and J ends were trimmed by 3 bases and 7 bases, with 12 bases remaining between them. Filled out from reference TRBV28 and TRBJ1-4, the complete variable domain reads DVKVTQSSRYLVKRTGEKVFLECVQDMDHENMFWYRQDPGLGLRLIYFSYDVKMKEKGDIPEGYSVSREKKERFSLILESASTNQTSMYLCASSFSRAGEKLFFGSGTQLSVL.

CDR3 in amino acids: CASSARGGGMPEAFF. In DNA, the CDR3 is TGTGCCAGCAGCGCCCGTGGGGGAGGGATGCCTGAAGCTTTCTTT. The gene calls are TRBV9 and TRBJ1-1; tentative D call: TRBD1 (5 bases). Per germline, CDR1 SGDLS and CDR2 YYNGEE. The CDR3 has 15 amino acids. V shed 3 bases and J shed 6 bases, with 18 bases lying between them.

V is TRBV10-3 and J is TRBJ2-1; 7 bases are a match to TRBD2. The V gene's germline CDR1 is ENHRY and CDR2 SYGVKD. V dropped 4 bases and J dropped 7; count of bases not matched to a gene: 10. The CDR3 is 15 residues long. The CDR3 DNA is TGTGCCATCAGTGGAGGACTAGTCGCCTCTAATGAGCAGTTCTTC. It translates to CAISGGLVASNEQFF.

This clone was recorded once. V gene TRBV30 combines with J gene TRBJ1-3, with a weak D call TRBD1 (5 bases). The CDR3 is made up of 15 amino acids. Trimming took 0 bases from V and 5 from J, leaving 14 bases between them. CDR1 is GTSNPN, CDR2 SVGIG, per germline (reference sequence). The CDR3 DNA reads TGTGCCTGGAGTGTAAGGGGAGGGACGAGAAACACCATATATTTT. Translating gives CAWSVRGGTRNTIYF.

This clone was detected a few times. The gene calls are TRBV9 and TRBJ2-7; 10 bases line up with TRBD1. This CDR3 region has 15 residues. The J segment lost 7 bases and the V segment lost 7 bases, leaving 14 bases of the junction unmatched. The V gene's germline CDR1 is SGDLS and CDR2 YYNGEE. DNA of the CDR3: TGTGCCAGCTCCCCCCGGGACAGGGGCGCACGGGAGCAGTACTTC. This codes for CASSPRDRGAREQYF.

In this sample, this clone turned up once. The chain recombines TRBV7-8 with TRBJ1-4; D remains unclear. Looked up from germline, CDR1 is SGHVS and CDR2 is FQNEAQ. With 5 bases removed from V and 6 bases from J, the gap between germline ends came to 16 bases. This CDR3 comprises 15 residues. The CDR3 coding sequence is TGTGCCAGCAGCCCCAGGCCGGGTGATTATGAAAAACTGTTTTTT. It is translated as CASSPRPGDYEKLFF.

The chain links TRBV2 to TRBJ2-7; 13 positions agree with TRBD2. V shed 6 bases and J 5 bases; nucleotides not matched to a gene: 1. Germline values: CDR1 SNHLY, CDR2 FYNNEI. The CDR3 has 13 amino acids. The CDR3 DNA is TGTGCCAGCAGGACTAGCGGGAGGCACGAGCAGTACTTC. It specifies CASRTSGRHEQYF. Variable domain in full (rest from reference TRBV2 and TRBJ2-7): EPEVTQTPSHQVTQMGQEVILRCVPISNHLYFYWYRQILGQKVEFLVSFYNNEISEKSEIFDDQFSVERPDGSNFTLKIRSTKLEDSAMYFCASRTSGRHEQYFGPGTRLTVT.

About this clone: The identical CDR3 is also encoded by other nucleotide sequences in the sample. V gene TRBV5-1 combines with J gene TRBJ1-2; TRBD1 matches 9 bases. The length of the CDR3 is 14 residues. Germline lookup yields CDR1 SGHRS and CDR2 YFSETQ. Germline trimming cut 4 bases from V and 2 bases from J; bases unmatched to any gene: 3. The CDR3 DNA sequence: TGCGCCAGCAGCCTCGACAGGGGGAACTATGGCTACACCTTC. This translates into CASSLDRGNYGYTF.

The rearrangement links TRBV7-6 to TRBJ1-4, with 8 positions matching TRBD1. The V gene's germline CDR1 is SGHVS and CDR2 FNYEAQ. The CDR3 has 16 amino acids. After removal of 1 base from V and 5 bases from J, the junction contained 6 bases not matched to a gene. The CDR3 loop is CASSLVGQGWNEKLFF. The CDR3 DNA reads TGTGCCAGCAGCTTAGTAGGACAGGGCTGGAATGAAAAACTGTTTTTT.

With regard to this clone: The germline gene is not matched at one end of the junction; a read error may be the cause. The V gene is TRBV5-1, the J gene TRBJ2-5; maybe TRBD1 (7 bases). This CDR3 region has 14 residues. Germline lookup yields CDR1 SGHRS and CDR2 YFSETQ. The CDR3 DNA sequence: TGCGCCAGCAGCTGGGGGGACAGCCAAGTGACCCAGTACTTC. This codes for CASSWGDSQVTQYF. Using reference TRBV5-1 and TRBJ2-5 for the parts outside the CDR3, the full variable domain is KAGVTQTPRYLIKTRGQQVTLSCSPISGHRSVSWYQQTPGQGLQFLFEYFSETQRNKGNFPGRFSGRQFSNSRSEMNVSTLELGDSALYLCASSWGDSQVTQYFGPGTRLLVL.

V usage is TRBV5-1 and J usage is TRBJ1-1; D is possibly TRBD1 (5 bases). CDR3 size: 14 residues. CDR1 is SGHRS, CDR2 YFSETQ, per germline. V dropped 5 bases and J dropped 7 bases, with 18 bases sitting between them. CDR3 region: CASREGGGTSEAFF. The CDR3 DNA sequence: TGCGCCAGCAGGGAGGGCGGGGGAACGAGTGAAGCTTTCTTT. Looking up the rest from reference TRBV5-1 and TRBJ1-1 gives the full variable domain: KAGVTQTPRYLIKTRGQQVTLSCSPISGHRSVSWYQQTPGQGLQFLFEYFSETQRNKGNFPGRFSGRQFSNSRSEMNVSTLELGDSALYLCASREGGGTSEAFFGQGTRLTVV.